This T cell receptor beta chain was found in a study of regulatory T cells in long-lasting Graves disease. Study conclusions and caveats: The study found TRBV28, TRBJ1-2 and TRBJ2-5 favored in persistent disease.

Trimming cost V 4 bases and J 6 bases, with 13 bases left between them. Germline V gene sequence: CDR1 SGDLS, CDR2 YYNGEE. The CDR3 consists of 14 residues. Turning to this clonotype: Antigen: not known.

Arm-PCR with iRepertoire HTBI primers amplified the CDR3 regions for these TCR beta libraries. TCRdb reprocessed the multiplex PCR reads via MiXCR and lists one record per CDR3 protein. The table shows over 400,000 distinct CDR3 sequences, with roughly 15% occurring only once. Time point reported: newly diagnosed GD, antithyroid drugs for less than 3 months. PBMC RNA served as the TCR library source. This sample was shared with a second study, whose subject was T cells in Graves' hyperthyroidism and ophthalmopathy. From that second work: In validation, the model predicted ophthalmopathy. These predictions came a median roughly seven months before onset.

Sample: peripheral blood mononuclear cells (PBMCs), taken at new diagnosis, from a patient treated with antithyroid drugs. The chain recombines TRBV9 with TRBJ1-4; a weak D match, TRBD1 (5 bases). The receptor was derived from a woman between 50 and 59 years old with Graves disease. Here the CDR3 DNA reads TGTGCCAGCAGCCTCCGACAGCAGGATGAAAAACTGTTTTTT. Its protein product is CASSLRQQDEKLFF.